This passage covers 19 T cell receptor beta chains from one sample sequenced in a study of siplizumab effects on memory and regulatory T cells. The method was immunoSEQ multiplex PCR; TCRdb's version includes in-frame clones alone and lacks a portion of them. The sample records about 100,000 clones, about 95% being singletons. Sequencing was carried out using non-Treg CD4+ T cells sorted from blood. The receptors were gathered from a human donor in good health.

The gene calls are TRBV9 and TRBJ2-5, with a tentative D call TRBD1 (6 bases). The CDR3 totals 15 residues. Trimming removed 0 bases at V and 5 bases at J, with 14 bases between. Germline loops: CDR1 SGDLS, CDR2 YYNGEE. CDR3 DNA sequence: TGTGCCAGCAGCGTAGCTACAGGGCAGCTCGAGACCCAGTACTTC. Residues: CASSVATGQLETQYF.

The rearrangement joins TRBV6-1 to TRBJ2-7; 8 positions agree with TRBD2. Looked up from germline, CDR1 is MNHNS and CDR2 is SASEGT. The CDR3 has 15 residues. V shed 3 bases, J shed 2 bases, and the junction held 6 bases outside the gene matches. The CDR3 sequence: CASSEGAGVPYEQYF. CDR3 coding DNA: TGTGCCAGCAGTGAGGGAGCGGGAGTCCCCTACGAGCAGTACTTC.

The V call is TRBV7-3, the J call TRBJ2-3; 8 nucleotides match TRBD2. The germline CDR1 and CDR2 sequences are SGHTA and FQGTGA. The CDR3 is 14 amino acids. Unmatched junction bases numbered 4, after V lost 6 bases and J lost 2 bases. The chain's CDR3 is CASRGGRHTDTQYF. As DNA, the CDR3 is TGTGCCAGCAGAGGCGGGAGGCACACAGATACGCAGTATTTT.

CDR3 bases: TGTGCCAGCAGCTTAGGTCAAAACACCGGGGAGCTGTTTTTT. Its protein product is CASSLGQNTGELFF. The chain carries TRBV7-3 and TRBJ2-2; D not resolved. Germline V CDR1 and CDR2: SGHTA, FQGTGA. CDR3 length: 14 amino acids. V was shortened by 2 bases and J by 2 bases, with 6 bases between the two germline ends.

This clone was found a few times. The V gene is TRBV15, the J gene TRBJ1-5; D remains ambiguous. Between the trimmed V and J ends, which lost 5 bases and 2 bases, there was a span of 10 bases. This CDR3 contains 14 residues. Germline V gene data show CDR1 as LNHNV and CDR2 as YYDKDF (reference sequence). The CDR3 DNA is TGTGCCACCAGCGTTAAACTAGGCAATCAGCCCCAGCATTTT. The encoded protein is CATSVKLGNQPQHF.

The rearrangement links TRBV7-8 to TRBJ1-1; D is ambiguous. The V gene lost 5 bases and the J gene lost 1 base, with 8 bases spanning the gap. The CDR3 is 13 amino acids. The V gene's germline CDR1 is SGHVS and CDR2 FQNEAQ. CDR3 nucleotides: TGTGCCAGCAGCACGGATCCGAACACTGAAGCTTTCTTT. It specifies CASSTDPNTEAFF.

This clone was detected once. The rearrangement links TRBV6-1 to TRBJ2-1; maybe TRBD2 (6 bases). Germline V CDR1 and CDR2: MNHNS, SASEGT. V lost 6 bases, J lost 2 bases, and 11 bases lay in between. The CDR3 has 14 amino acids. The CDR3: CASRREATYNEQFF. For the CDR3, the DNA is TGTGCCAGCAGGAGGGAGGCCACCTACAATGAGCAGTTCTTC.

The chain joins TRBV5-6 to TRBJ2-3; D gene uncertain. Trimming removed 4 bases from V and 4 bases from J, with 16 bases in between. Per germline, CDR1 SGHDT and CDR2 YYEEEE. CDR3 size: 15 residues. The CDR3 DNA sequence: TGTGCCAGCAGCGGCTTAGGAGCCCTTCCAGATACGCAGTATTTT. This gives the protein CASSGLGALPDTQYF.

The chain carries TRBV7-9 and TRBJ2-5; TRBD1 aligns across 10 bases. The CDR3 has 15 residues. The V segment lost 5 bases and the J segment 5 bases; nucleotides outside the gene matches: 8. Germline-derived CDR1 and CDR2 are SEHNR and FQNEAQ (reference sequence). The CDR3 DNA is TGTGCCAGCAGCCCGGGGACAGGGGAGGTGGAGACCCAGTACTTC. Encoded protein: CASSPGTGEVETQYF.

V usage is TRBV5-1 and J usage is TRBJ2-5; 10 bases fit TRBD1. The CDR3 runs 13 residues. With V trimmed by 5 bases and J by 4 bases, 2 bases remained unmatched. Germline CDR1 and CDR2: SGHRS and YFSETQ. The CDR3 coding sequence is TGCGCCAGCAGAGGGACAGGGGTAGAGACCCAGTACTTC. Translation: CASRGTGVETQYF.

V and J are TRBV28 and TRBJ2-7; 10 nucleotides line up with TRBD1. CDR1 MDHEN and CDR2 SYDVKM come from the germline V gene. The trim removed 10 bases at V and 2 bases at J, leaving 8 bases unmatched. The CDR3 covers 14 residues. CDR3 DNA: TGTGCCACCGACAGGGGGCGGCACACCTACGAGCAGTACTTC. It yields the protein CATDRGRHTYEQYF.

V gene TRBV28 combines with J gene TRBJ1-1; no definite D call. Germline V gene lookup returns CDR1 MDHEN and CDR2 SYDVKM. The germline V and J ends were trimmed by 1 base and 6 bases, with 15 bases remaining between them. This CDR3 has 15 amino acids. The CDR3 DNA is TGTGCCAGCAGTTTATCCCGAGACCTCGGGTCTGAAGCTTTCTTT. It yields the protein CASSLSRDLGSEAFF.

The chain carries TRBV18 and TRBJ2-7; TRBD2 matches at 15 bases. The length of the CDR3 is 14 residues. Germline CDR1 KGHSH, CDR2 LQKENI. V shed 4 bases and J 6 bases; nucleotides not matched to a gene: 1. DNA of the CDR3: TGTGCCAGCTCACAGGGACTAGCGGGAGGCGAGCAGTACTTC. Translating it yields CASSQGLAGGEQYF.

The chain uses TRBV6-1 and TRBJ1-2; D possibly corresponds to TRBD1 (5 bases). Germline V gene sequence: CDR1 MNHNS, CDR2 SASEGT. This CDR3 spans 16 amino acids. The ends were cut back, 2 bases at V and 7 bases at J, with 20 bases in the middle. The CDR3 spells CASSELPTWGGAGYTF. CDR3 bases: TGTGCCAGCAGTGAACTTCCAACTTGGGGGGGAGCTGGCTACACCTTC.

This chain connects TRBV10-3 to TRBJ2-3; D unclear. This CDR3 has 11 residues. Germline V gene data show CDR1 as ENHRY and CDR2 as SYGVKD. Trimming cost V 2 bases and J 6 bases, with 3 bases left between them. The CDR3, as DNA: TGTGCCATCAGTGAGGTGGATACGCAGTATTTT. This sequence encodes CAISEVDTQYF.

The genes are TRBV25-1 and TRBJ2-4; D gene ambiguous. V gave up 3 bases and J gave up 0 bases, with 9 bases separating them. Germline V gene sequence: CDR1 MGHDK, CDR2 SYGVNS. This CDR3 is built from 15 residues. This chain's CDR3 is CASSDSRQAKNIQYF. The CDR3 DNA reads as TGTGCCAGCAGTGATAGTAGGCAAGCCAAAAACATTCAGTACTTC.

This chain joins TRBV6-5 and TRBJ1-3; no clear D gene. CDR3 length: 13 amino acids. Deletions cut 6 bases from V and 0 bases from J, with 6 bases between. Germline V gives CDR1 MNHEY, CDR2 SVGAGI. As DNA, the CDR3 is TGTGCCAGCAGACGGGACTCTGGAAACACCATATATTTT. Translated, it gives CASRRDSGNTIYF.

The CDR3 protein is CASSVDFLYNEQFF. The CDR3 DNA reads as TGCGCCAGCAGCGTGGACTTCCTCTACAATGAGCAGTTCTTC. The rearrangement links TRBV5-1 to TRBJ2-1; maybe TRBD2 (5 bases). CDR3 length equals 14 residues. The V end was cut by 4 bases, the J end by 3 bases, with 11 bases between. Per the germline V gene, CDR1 is SGHRS and CDR2 is YFSETQ.

The V call is TRBV28, the J call TRBJ1-3; D might be TRBD1 (5 bases). The V end lost 5 bases, the J end lost 1 base, and 15 bases lay between the germline ends. The CDR3 extends over 16 amino acids. The V gene's germline CDR1 is MDHEN and CDR2 SYDVKM. The CDR3, as DNA: TGTGCCAGCAGTACCTGGGACGGGATATCTGGAAACACCATATATTTT. Protein: CASSTWDGISGNTIYF.